One sample yielded the 30 T cell receptor beta chains listed below, sequenced in a study of T cells after yellow fever vaccination (dated by TCRdb to between 2018 and 2021). The method was 5' RACE. Data came from an Illumina NovaSeq 6000. Using fastp at Q25 and MiXCR, TCRdb reprocessed the public reads and kept productive beta chains. Every entry covers one CDR3 protein and lists the most common genes and DNA from its rows. The sample data list around 260,000 distinct CDR3 sequences, and around 5.3% of these were observed just once. The top ten hold roughly 3.4% of the sample. What the treatment or condition label conveys for this sample: live attenuated yellow fever vaccine strain. Sequenced here: CD4+ T cells sorted from PBMCs, sampled on the day of the yellow fever booster vaccination. The receptor source for this set is a man younger than 35 who received the YFV17D yellow fever vaccine.

In this sample, this clonotype turned up a few times. The genes are TRBV2 and TRBJ2-3; TRBD2 might be the D (7 bases). Germline-derived CDR1 and CDR2 are SNHLY and FYNNEI. The CDR3 runs 15 residues. The V gene lost 6 bases and the J gene lost 5 bases, with 18 bases spanning the gap. The CDR3 region is CASRRNGGRGDTQYF. CDR3 bases: TGTGCCAGCAGGAGGAACGGGGGGCGGGGAGATACGCAGTATTTT.

The sample holds a few counts of this clonotype. The chain has TRBV6-5 and TRBJ2-5, with 8 bases matching TRBD2. V was pared by 2 bases and J by 4 bases, with 6 bases of the junction left unmatched. Germline V gene sequence: CDR1 MNHEY, CDR2 SVGAGI. The CDR3 spans 15 residues. The CDR3 DNA reads as TGTGCCAGCAGTTACACACCGGGACTAGGAGAGACCCAGTACTTC. It encodes CASSYTPGLGETQYF.

There are a few counts of this clonotype. V gene TRBV12-3 or TRBV12-4 combines with J gene TRBJ2-7; no clear D gene. Trimming took off 2 bases at V and 5 bases at J, with 4 bases between the two ends. This CDR3 region has 11 residues. The CDR3 protein is CASSLFHEQYF. The CDR3 nucleotides read TGTGCCAGCAGTTTATTCCACGAGCAGTACTTC.

This clonotype turned up a few times. The chain carries TRBV20-1 and TRBJ2-3, with TRBD2 matching 15 bases. This CDR3 has 17 amino acids. Trimming cost V 3 bases and J 8 bases; bases outside gene matches: 12. Germline lookup yields CDR1 DFQATT and CDR2 SNEGSKA (reference sequence). CDR3: CSASAIGLAGGKGTQYF. The CDR3 coding sequence is TGCAGTGCTAGTGCTATCGGACTAGCGGGGGGGAAGGGTACGCAGTATTTT.

This clonotype was counted between two and nine times. The chain links TRBV6-2 or TRBV6-3 to TRBJ2-7, with 9 bases matching TRBD2. Trimming cost V 6 bases and J 2 bases; bases outside gene matches: 8. Germline V gene lookup returns CDR1 MNHEY and CDR2 SVGEGT. CDR3 length: 15 residues. The CDR3 region has the DNA TGTGCCAGCAGCACCATAGCGGGGGCCACCTACGAGCAGTACGTC. This sequence encodes CASSTIAGATYEQYV.

This clonotype was observed many times. This chain uses TRBV20-1 with TRBJ2-1; 7 bases line up with TRBD2. Germline values: CDR1 DFQATT, CDR2 SNEGSKA (reference sequence). With V trimmed by 8 bases and J by 5 bases, 12 bases remained unmatched. The CDR3 totals 14 residues. CDR3 region: CSLVPGGFNNEQFF. CDR3 nucleotides: TGCAGTCTGGTTCCGGGGGGATTTAACAATGAGCAGTTCTTC.

The sample holds many counts of this clonotype. The genes are TRBV6-6 and TRBJ1-2, with 7 bases aligning to TRBD1. V shed 6 bases, J shed 8 bases, and the junction held 9 bases outside the gene matches. The CDR3 covers 13 residues. CDR1 is MNHNY, CDR2 SVGAGI, per germline (reference sequence). The CDR3 reads CASRDYRGQGYTF. The CDR3 nucleotides read TGTGCCAGCAGAGACTACAGGGGCCAGGGCTACACCTTC.

There are a few counts of this clonotype. V usage is TRBV7-2 and J usage is TRBJ2-5; D is unclear. Germline V lookup: CDR1 SGHTA, CDR2 FQGNSA. The V end was cut by 3 bases, the J end by 4 bases, with 12 bases between. There are 14 residues in the CDR3. In DNA, the CDR3 is TGTGCCAGCAGCTTTGGACCCAAGGGAGAGACCCAGTACTTC. This translates into CASSFGPKGETQYF.

This clonotype is judged medium-sized. The V gene is TRBV5-1, the J gene TRBJ2-3; D not certain. Looked up from germline, CDR1 is SGHRS and CDR2 is YFSETQ. Trimming took 4 bases from V and 1 from J, leaving 7 bases between them. CDR3 length equals 13 residues. This chain's CDR3 is CASSPDRTDTQYF. The DNA of the CDR3 is TGCGCCAGCAGCCCCGACCGCACAGATACGCAGTATTTT.

This clonotype was seen only a few times. The rearrangement uses TRBV12-3 or TRBV12-4 and TRBJ2-3, with D tentatively TRBD1 (6 bases). V was shortened by 5 bases and J by 7 bases, with 16 bases between the two germline ends. The CDR3 consists of 14 residues. CDR3 region: CASSIPQGFNTQYF. CDR3 nucleotides: TGTGCCAGCAGTATCCCACAGGGATTTAATACGCAGTATTTT.

This clonotype occurred a few times. This chain connects TRBV12-3 or TRBV12-4 to TRBJ2-7, with D perhaps TRBD1 (6 bases). V gave up 5 bases and J gave up 2 bases, with 16 bases separating them. This CDR3 has 15 residues. CDR3 sequence reads: CASSPLRGLTYEQYF. CDR3 nucleotides: TGTGCCAGCAGTCCCCTCAGGGGATTAACCTACGAGCAGTACTTC.

The genes are TRBV6-6 and TRBJ2-3; D unclear. This CDR3 has 16 amino acids. V was shortened by 0 bases and J by 0 bases, with 10 bases between the two germline ends. The V gene's germline CDR1 is MNHNY and CDR2 SVGAGI (reference sequence). CDR3 residues: CASSYSTGFSTDTQYF. In DNA form, the CDR3 reads TGTGCCAGCAGTTACTCGACCGGATTTAGCACAGATACGCAGTATTTT.

This clonotype has a count of ten or more. This chain uses TRBV6-5 with TRBJ2-5, with D perhaps TRBD1 (6 bases). The CDR3 totals 15 residues. Trimming cost V 0 bases and J 1 base, with 9 bases left between them. In germline, CDR1 is MNHEY, CDR2 SVGAGI. The CDR3 region is CASSYSTQGQETQYF. CDR3 coding DNA: TGTGCCAGCAGTTACTCGACACAGGGCCAAGAGACCCAGTACTTC.

This clonotype was detected only a few times. This chain joins TRBV4-3 and TRBJ2-1; D is perhaps TRBD1 or TRBD2 (5 bases each). Trimming removed 2 bases from V and 8 bases from J, with 16 bases in between. The germline V gene has CDR1 LGHNA and CDR2 YSLEER. There are 15 residues in the CDR3. The CDR3 here is CASSQPGRGAHEQFF. The CDR3 region has the DNA TGCGCCAGCAGCCAACCGGGTCGAGGGGCCCATGAGCAGTTCTTC.

J is TRBJ1-2 and V is TRBV7-2; D not resolved. The CDR3 runs to 16 residues. Trimming pared 1 base from V and 0 bases from J, leaving 12 bases between. Germline lookup yields CDR1 SGHTA and CDR2 FQGNSA. The CDR3 loop reads CASSLVWKQTNYGYTF. In DNA form, the CDR3 reads TGTGCCAGCAGCTTAGTCTGGAAACAGACTAACTATGGCTACACCTTC.

In its sample, this clonotype was seen many times. The chain links TRBV5-1 to TRBJ2-7; unclear D gene. Trimming cost V 2 bases and J 5 bases, with 17 bases left between them. Germline-derived CDR1 and CDR2 are SGHRS and YFSETQ. CDR3 length: 15 amino acids. The chain's CDR3 is CASSFIIPGTHEQYF. CDR3 bases: TGCGCCAGCAGCTTTATCATCCCAGGAACCCACGAGCAGTACTTC.

This clonotype was counted a few times. The chain joins TRBV5-4 to TRBJ2-1, with no clear D. CDR1 is SGHNT, CDR2 YYREEE, per germline (reference sequence). The length of the CDR3 is 13 residues. V dropped 0 bases and J dropped 7 bases, with 8 bases sitting between them. CDR3 amino acids: CASSLVGPNEQFF. The CDR3 DNA reads as TGTGCCAGCAGCTTGGTAGGGCCTAATGAGCAGTTCTTC.

In its sample, this clonotype was seen a few times. CDR3 coding DNA: TGTGCCAGCAGTGAAGGCGTCTTCAACTATGGCTACACCTTC. It is translated as CASSEGVFNYGYTF. This chain links TRBV6-1 with TRBJ1-2; no reliable D call. The CDR3 is 14 amino acids. Trimming removed 1 base at V and 2 bases at J, with 8 bases between. Germline V lookup: CDR1 MNHNS, CDR2 SASEGT.

The chain recombines TRBV7-9 with TRBJ1-2; TRBD1 is a possible D gene (6 bases). Germline CDR1 and CDR2: SEHNR and FQNEAQ (reference sequence). This CDR3 contains 13 residues. Between the trimmed V and J ends, which lost 0 bases and 7 bases, there was a span of 9 bases. CDR3 protein: CASSLAGGIGYTF. DNA for the CDR3: TGTGCCAGCAGCTTAGCGGGGGGCATTGGCTACACCTTC.

J is TRBJ2-7 and V is TRBV7-9, with 7 bases matching TRBD2. With 6 bases clipped from V and 5 bases from J, the junction kept 13 bases outside the gene matches. The length of the CDR3 is 15 residues. Germline CDR1 reads SEHNR; CDR2 reads FQNEAQ (reference sequence). The CDR3 DNA follows: TGTGCCAGCAGGCCCTGGGTAGCGGGTATCGACGAGCAGTACTTC. This codes for CASRPWVAGIDEQYF.

This clonotype was picked up many times. The genes are TRBV12-3 or TRBV12-4 and TRBJ2-3, with D possibly TRBD2 on 6 matching bases. Trimming removed 2 bases from V and 4 bases from J, with 10 bases in between. The CDR3 is made up of 14 amino acids. The CDR3 protein is CASSLPWGADTQYF. In DNA, the CDR3 is TGTGCCAGCAGTTTACCGTGGGGGGCAGATACGCAGTATTTT.

This clonotype has more than one count but fewer than ten. The chain is built from TRBV10-3 and TRBJ2-7; the D call may be TRBD1 or TRBD2 (5 bases each). This CDR3 is 13 amino acids long. With 1 base removed from V and 6 bases from J, the gap between germline ends came to 10 bases. Looked up from germline, CDR1 is ENHRY and CDR2 is SYGVKD. CDR3 in amino acids: CAISELRDGEQYF. The CDR3 DNA sequence: TGTGCCATCAGTGAGTTAAGGGACGGCGAGCAGTACTTC.

The table lists this clonotype with many counts. The V gene is TRBV11-2, the J gene TRBJ2-5; tentatively, D is TRBD1 (5 bases). The CDR3 is 16 amino acids. V was trimmed by 1 base and J by 4 bases, leaving 16 bases between them. Germline CDR1 is SGHAT and CDR2 is FQNNGV. CDR3 amino acids: CASSLGVTGMGETQYF. Here the CDR3 DNA reads TGTGCCAGCAGCTTAGGGGTCACAGGAATGGGAGAGACCCAGTACTTC.

The sample holds many counts of this clonotype. The chain combines TRBV20-1 with TRBJ1-6, with 9 bases matching TRBD1. CDR3 length: 12 residues. Trimming cost V 6 bases and J 7 bases; bases outside gene matches: 1. The germline V gene has CDR1 DFQATT and CDR2 SNEGSKA (reference sequence). The CDR3 bases are TGCAGTGCGGGGACAGGGAATTCACCCCTCCACTTT. Protein: CSAGTGNSPLHF.

The chain carries TRBV29-1 and TRBJ2-7; 8 nucleotides line up with TRBD2. The V and J ends lost 4 bases and 7 bases, in that order; junction bases with no gene match: 12. There are 14 residues in the CDR3. Germline assignment: CDR1 SQVTM and CDR2 ANQGSEA. DNA for the CDR3: TGCAGCGTTGGGCCCTTAGCGGGGACGGGGGAGCAGTACTTC. This gives the protein CSVGPLAGTGEQYF.

This clonotype came up many times. The CDR3 DNA reads as TGCAGCGTCGGCCGAGCCCCGAACACTGAAGCTTTCTTT. This encodes CSVGRAPNTEAFF. The rearrangement links TRBV29-1 to TRBJ1-1; D not resolved. This CDR3 comprises 13 residues. Germline V gene data show CDR1 as SQVTM and CDR2 as ANQGSEA. V was trimmed by 6 bases and J by 1 base, leaving 12 bases between them.

The chain links TRBV5-1 to TRBJ2-5; 7 nucleotides match TRBD1. After removal of 1 base from V and 1 base from J, the junction contained 7 bases not matched to a gene. The CDR3 contains 16 residues. Germline CDR1 SGHRS, CDR2 YFSETQ. In nucleotides, the CDR3 is TGCGCCAGCAGCTTGAGATTAGGGGGCGGCCAAGAGACCCAGTACTTC. Translated: CASSLRLGGGQETQYF.

This clonotype was seen repeatedly, ten times or more. The CDR3: CASSPMEQETQYF. CDR3 nucleotide sequence: TGTGCCAGCAGCCCTATGGAACAAGAGACCCAGTACTTC. V gene TRBV7-7 combines with J gene TRBJ2-5, with D unclear. Germline V gene lookup returns CDR1 SSHAT and CDR2 FNYEAQ (reference sequence). The CDR3 runs 13 residues. V was trimmed by 5 bases and J by 2 bases, leaving 9 bases between them.

CDR3 coding DNA: TGTGCCAGCAGTTACTCGAACTACGAGCAGTACTTC. Its translation: CASSYSNYEQYF. V usage is TRBV6-2 or TRBV6-3 and J usage is TRBJ2-7; no clear D gene. The V end was cut by 0 bases, the J end by 3 bases, with 3 bases between. The CDR3 has 12 residues. Germline V gene sequence: CDR1 MNHEY, CDR2 SVGEGT.

This clonotype was counted between two and nine times. V is TRBV5-1 and J is TRBJ1-6; unclear D gene. Trimming left V 0 bases short and J 7 bases short, with 8 bases between. Germline CDR1 reads SGHRS; CDR2 reads YFSETQ. CDR3 length equals 14 residues. This CDR3 is CASSLGRLNSPLHF. The DNA of the CDR3 is TGCGCCAGCAGCTTGGGTCGGCTCAATTCACCCCTCCACTTT.